These 20 T cell receptor beta chains were sequenced from one sample in a study of T cells after yellow fever vaccination. MiXCR was run by TCRdb on the 5' RACE reads, yielding one entry per CDR3 protein. The data show a few hundred thousand distinct CDR3 sequences, around 4.5% seen once. The sample in question was PBMCs, obtained 15 days after the yellow fever booster vaccination. The receptors shown here come from a man aged 18 to 30 who received the YFV17D yellow fever vaccine.

This clonotype was recorded at least ten times. The chain carries TRBV6-6 and TRBJ1-1; no reliable D call. The CDR3 extends over 12 amino acids. Germline CDR1 is MNHNY and CDR2 is SVGAGI (reference sequence). Trimming cost V 8 bases and J 4 bases, with 11 bases left between them. The CDR3 DNA reads TGTGCCAGCGCCCCCCAAGGCACTGAAGCTTTCTTT. The encoded protein is CASAPQGTEAFF.

This clonotype was picked up many times. This chain uses TRBV6-1 with TRBJ1-1; D may be TRBD1 (5 bases). The germline V gene has CDR1 MNHNS and CDR2 SASEGT. The CDR3 has 12 amino acids. Here the CDR3 reads CTAKGEFTEAFF. CDR3 sequence (DNA): TGTACAGCAAAAGGGGAATTCACTGAAGCTTTCTTT.

This clonotype appeared many times. The chain couples TRBV29-1 to TRBJ2-2; TRBD1 aligns across 7 bases. Germline assignment: CDR1 SQVTM and CDR2 ANQGSEA. CDR3 length: 13 amino acids. V shed 7 bases and J 5 bases; nucleotides not matched to a gene: 7. CDR3 in DNA: TGCAGCGCGACGACAGGGCTAACCGGGGAGCTGTTTTTT. Amino acid sequence: CSATTGLTGELFF.

This clonotype was seen only a few times. The rearrangement joins TRBV27 to TRBJ2-1, with a weak D call TRBD2 (7 bases). V gave up 3 bases and J gave up 14 bases, with 17 bases separating them. Germline V gene sequence: CDR1 MNHEY, CDR2 SMNVEV (reference sequence). This CDR3 contains 13 residues. CDR3 sequence: CASSFGRGGVEFF. CDR3 coding DNA: TGTGCCAGCAGTTTCGGTAGGGGGGGGGTCGAGTTCTTC.

The rearrangement joins TRBV30 to TRBJ1-2; D gene unclear. The V and J ends lost 5 bases and 5 bases respectively, with 9 bases between them. The CDR3 is 11 residues long. The germline gives CDR1 GTSNPN, CDR2 SVGIG (reference sequence). CDR3 amino acids: CAWGRSYGYTF. In nucleotides, the CDR3 is TGTGCCTGGGGTAGATCATATGGCTACACCTTC.

The V and J genes are TRBV6-6 and TRBJ2-7; D call uncertain. V lost 6 bases and J 6 bases, leaving 12 bases between the germline ends. The CDR3 runs 12 residues. Looked up from germline, CDR1 is MNHNY and CDR2 is SVGAGI (reference sequence). The DNA for the CDR3 is TGTGCCAGCAGCCTACAGACACCCGAGCAGTACTTC. This codes for CASSLQTPEQYF.

This clonotype was detected ten times or more. This chain connects TRBV7-9 to TRBJ2-5; 11 positions match TRBD1. V gave up 5 bases and J gave up 4 bases; unmatched junction bases: 6. The CDR3 is 15 amino acids. Germline CDR1 SEHNR, CDR2 FQNEAQ (reference sequence). CDR3 DNA sequence: TGTGCCAGCAGCCCTTGGGACAGGGGGGGAGAGACCCAGTACTTC. Amino acid sequence: CASSPWDRGGETQYF.

The chain joins TRBV20-1 to TRBJ1-1; D is uncertain. This CDR3 has 12 residues. Trimming shortened V by 3 bases and J by 0 bases, and 5 bases separated the two germline ends. Germline V gene sequence: CDR1 DFQATT, CDR2 SNEGSKA (reference sequence). Here the CDR3 DNA reads TGCAGTGCTAGGCGGATGAACACTGAAGCTTTCTTT. Its protein is CSARRMNTEAFF.

The V gene is TRBV7-2, the J gene TRBJ2-7, with TRBD1 identical over 9 bases. Unmatched junction bases numbered 5, after V lost 5 bases and J lost 0 bases. The germline CDR1 and CDR2 sequences are SGHTA and FQGNSA. CDR3 size: 15 residues. CDR3 DNA: TGTGCCAGCAGCCCCGGGACAGGGTACTCCTACGAGCAGTACTTC. The encoded protein is CASSPGTGYSYEQYF.

This clonotype showed up many times. This chain joins TRBV27 and TRBJ2-1, with D uncertain. This CDR3 has 15 amino acids. Per the germline V gene, CDR1 is MNHEY and CDR2 is SMNVEV (reference sequence). Deletions cut 3 bases from V and 4 bases from J, with 13 bases between. The CDR3 sequence: CASSLGLANYNEQFF. The CDR3 region has the DNA TGTGCCAGCAGTTTGGGTCTTGCAAATTACAATGAGCAGTTCTTC.

This sequence joins TRBV27 and TRBJ2-5; 9 bases agree with TRBD2. Germline CDR1 is MNHEY and CDR2 is SMNVEV (reference sequence). Trimming took 4 bases from V and 2 from J; bases not matched to a gene: 11. The CDR3 is 17 residues long. The CDR3 here is CASSSVKAGGWQETQYF. For the CDR3, the DNA is TGTGCCAGCAGTTCCGTCAAAGCGGGGGGATGGCAAGAGACCCAGTACTTC.

This clonotype has ten or more counts. This chain links TRBV3-1 with TRBJ2-3; D perhaps matches TRBD2 (5 bases). The CDR3 spans 14 residues. The V end lost 2 bases, the J end lost 0 bases, and 6 bases lay between the germline ends. Germline CDR1 reads LGHDT; CDR2 reads YNNKEL (reference sequence). CDR3 residues: CASSQWESTDTQYF. DNA for the CDR3: TGTGCCAGCAGCCAATGGGAGAGCACAGATACGCAGTATTTT.

This clonotype was seen many times. The chain combines TRBV12-3 or TRBV12-4 with TRBJ2-1, with 9 bases matching TRBD2. CDR3 length equals 18 residues. The ends lost 7 bases at V and 4 bases at J; junction bases unmatched: 17. The CDR3 loop is CASIMGLAGGPDYNEQFF. The CDR3 DNA sequence: TGTGCCAGCATCATGGGGCTGGCGGGGGGGCCTGATTACAATGAGCAGTTCTTC.

This clonotype has more than one count but fewer than ten. The chain joins TRBV6-2 or TRBV6-3 to TRBJ2-3; 10 bases are shared with TRBD2. The V gene's germline CDR1 is MNHEY and CDR2 SVGEGT. V lost 6 bases, J lost 4 bases, and 13 bases stayed unmatched. CDR3 length: 17 residues. The CDR3 spells CASSPPLSGGSSDTQYF. The CDR3 nucleotides read TGTGCCAGCAGCCCCCCGCTTAGCGGGGGGTCATCAGATACGCAGTATTTT.

The V call is TRBV12-3 or TRBV12-4, the J call TRBJ2-5; TRBD1 matches at 7 bases. The CDR3 spans 13 residues. V shed 4 bases, J shed 2 bases, and the junction held 1 base outside the gene matches. CDR3 DNA sequence: TGTGCCAGCAGTTGGGGACAGCAAGAGACCCAGTACTTC. Amino acids: CASSWGQQETQYF.

This clonotype has more than one count but fewer than ten. The CDR3 is CASSPFDRGETQYF. The DNA of the CDR3 is TGTGCCAGCAGTCCATTCGACAGGGGAGAGACCCAGTACTTC. This sequence joins TRBV12-3 or TRBV12-4 and TRBJ2-5, with TRBD1 matching 8 bases. J lost 4 bases, V lost 5 bases, and 6 bases had no gene match. The length of the CDR3 is 14 residues.

This clonotype was seen only a few times. The chain recombines TRBV6-2 or TRBV6-3 with TRBJ2-3, with TRBD2 matching 11 bases. The V segment lost 7 bases and the J segment 5 bases; nucleotides outside the gene matches: 5. Germline CDR1 MNHEY, CDR2 SVGEGT. The length of the CDR3 is 14 residues. In DNA form, the CDR3 reads TGTGCCAGCAAAACTAGCGGGGGTGGAGATACGCAGTATTTT. Translated: CASKTSGGGDTQYF.

The rearrangement uses TRBV20-1 and TRBJ1-6; D ambiguous. Germline V gene sequence: CDR1 DFQATT, CDR2 SNEGSKA (reference sequence). V lost 6 bases to trimming and J lost 0 bases, with 9 bases between them. This CDR3 is 14 amino acids long. The CDR3 coding sequence is TGCAGTGCGAGGAAAAGCTCCTATAATTCACCCCTCCACTTT. It translates to CSARKSSYNSPLHF.

This clonotype has only one observation. The V gene is TRBV14, the J gene TRBJ2-5, with D perhaps matching TRBD2 (6 bases). Germline V gives CDR1 SGHDN, CDR2 FVKESK. V was shortened by 2 bases and J by 5 bases, with 12 bases between the two germline ends. The CDR3 is 14 residues long. The CDR3 DNA is TGTGCCAGCAGCCAACGGGGGACCGGGGAGACCCAGTACTTC. This codes for CASSQRGTGETQYF.

The chain recombines TRBV7-2 with TRBJ1-5; TRBD1 is a possible D gene (5 bases). Trimming cost V 6 bases and J 0 bases, with 9 bases left between them. Germline V CDR1 and CDR2: SGHTA, FQGNSA. This CDR3 region has 14 residues. CDR3 region: CASRRGNSNQPQHF. CDR3 sequence (DNA): TGTGCCAGCAGGAGGGGAAATAGCAATCAGCCCCAGCATTTT.